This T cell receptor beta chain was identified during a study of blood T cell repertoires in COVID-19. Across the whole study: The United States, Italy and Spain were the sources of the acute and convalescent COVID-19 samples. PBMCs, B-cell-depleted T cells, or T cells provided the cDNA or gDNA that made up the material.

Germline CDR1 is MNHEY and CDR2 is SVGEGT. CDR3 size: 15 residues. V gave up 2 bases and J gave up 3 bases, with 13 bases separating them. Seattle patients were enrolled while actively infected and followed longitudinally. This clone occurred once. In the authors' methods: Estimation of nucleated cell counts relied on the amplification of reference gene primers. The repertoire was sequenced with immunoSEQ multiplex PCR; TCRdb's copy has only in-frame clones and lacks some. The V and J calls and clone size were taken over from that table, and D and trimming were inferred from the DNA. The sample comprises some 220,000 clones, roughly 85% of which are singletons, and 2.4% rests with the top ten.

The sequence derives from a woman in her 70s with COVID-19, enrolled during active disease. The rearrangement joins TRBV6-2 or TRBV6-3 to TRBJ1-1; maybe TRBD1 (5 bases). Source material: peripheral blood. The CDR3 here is CASSYNQGGDTEAFF. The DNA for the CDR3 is TGTGCCAGCAGTTACAATCAGGGAGGCGACACTGAAGCTTTCTTT.